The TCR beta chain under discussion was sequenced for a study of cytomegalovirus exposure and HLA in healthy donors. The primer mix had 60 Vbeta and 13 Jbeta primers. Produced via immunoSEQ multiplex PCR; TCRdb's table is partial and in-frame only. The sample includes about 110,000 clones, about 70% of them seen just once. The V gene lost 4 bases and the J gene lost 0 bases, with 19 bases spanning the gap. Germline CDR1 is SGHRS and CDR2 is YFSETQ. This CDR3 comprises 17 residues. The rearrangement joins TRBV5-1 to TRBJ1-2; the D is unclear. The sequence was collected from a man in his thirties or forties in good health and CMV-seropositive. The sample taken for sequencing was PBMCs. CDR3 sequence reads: CASSQPPGPSPNYGYTF. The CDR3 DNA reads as TGCGCCAGCAGCCAACCCCCTGGGCCGAGCCCTAACTATGGCTACACCTTC.